This TCR beta chain is from a study of shared clonotypes between healthy human individuals. Overall study findings and caveats: The study generally estimated greater richness for naive than memory subsets.

The CDR3 is 12 residues long. Germline assignment: CDR1 MNHEY and CDR2 SVGAGI. Deletions cut 9 bases from V and 4 bases from J, with 9 bases between. Positively selected for CCR7, the CD45RO-negative cells used as naive CD8 cells excluded terminally differentiated effector memory CD45RA+ cells. Points on this clone: Antigen: not known.

Assay: immunoSEQ multiplex PCR; the TCRdb copy retains only in-frame clones and omits some. The table shows roughly 1,800,000 clones, with about 95% occurring only once. The chain combines TRBV6-5 with TRBJ2-2; a weak D match, TRBD2 (6 bases). The clonotype originates from a man between 18 and 35 years old in good health. Sequences were obtained from naive CD8+ T cells sorted from blood. The CDR3 nucleotides read TGTGCCAGTGGACTATTCACCGGGGAGCTGTTTTTT. Residues: CASGLFTGELFF.